Following are 23 T cell receptor beta chains from one sample sequenced in a study of technical replicates of blood from a few donors. Clones were read by immunoSEQ multiplex PCR, and TCRdb kept only the in-frame ones, dropping some. The repertoire holds approximately 88,000 clones, with about 93% as singletons. Sequencing was carried out using T cells isolated from PBMCs. The receptors were gathered from a human donor in good health.

The chain has TRBV5-6 and TRBJ2-4, with D uncertain. In germline, CDR1 is SGHDT, CDR2 YYEEEE. CDR3 length: 17 amino acids. V was pared by 1 base and J by 1 base, with 15 bases between. Written as DNA, the CDR3 is TGTGCCAGCAGCTTGATGTCACCCACAATCGCCAAAAACATTCAGTACTTC. Translating gives CASSLMSPTIAKNIQYF. The variable domain in full, with the rest retrieved from reference TRBV5-6 and TRBJ2-4, is DAGVTQSPTHLIKTRGQQVTLRCSPKSGHDTVSWYQQALGQGPQFIFQYYEEEERQRGNFPDRFSGHQFPNYSSELNVNALLLGDSALYLCASSLMSPTIAKNIQYFGAGTRLSVL.

The chain joins TRBV10-3 to TRBJ2-7; D unresolved. V lost 10 bases and J 0 bases, leaving 7 bases between the germline ends. The CDR3 has 11 amino acids. CDR1 ENHRY and CDR2 SYGVKD come from the germline V gene. CDR3 sequence reads: CATRGSYEQYF. DNA of the CDR3: TGTGCCACCCGAGGCTCCTACGAGCAGTACTTC.

This clone has more than one count but fewer than ten. The chain employs TRBV14 and TRBJ1-5; D unresolved. CDR3 length equals 14 residues. Germline values: CDR1 SGHDN, CDR2 FVKESK. V lost 4 bases and J 7 bases, leaving 14 bases between the germline ends. The CDR3 loop reads CASSPAGTVQPQHF. The CDR3 nucleotides read TGTGCCAGCAGCCCCGCCGGCACAGTACAGCCCCAGCATTTT. The full variable domain, rest sourced from reference TRBV14 and TRBJ1-5, is EAGVTQFPSHSVIEKGQTVTLRCDPISGHDNLYWYRRVMGKEIKFLLHFVKESKQDESGMPNNRFLAERTGGTYSTLKVQPAELEDSGVYFCASSPAGTVQPQHFGDGTRLSIL.

This chain joins TRBV5-4 and TRBJ2-2; D is unclear. The CDR3 is 15 amino acids. The V gene's germline CDR1 is SGHNT and CDR2 YYREEE (reference sequence). With 4 bases removed from V and 6 bases from J, the gap between germline ends came to 16 bases. CDR3 in amino acids: CASSQNLKEAGELFF. The CDR3 nucleotides read TGTGCCAGCAGCCAAAACTTAAAAGAAGCCGGGGAGCTGTTTTTT. The full variable domain, in which reference TRBV5-4 and TRBJ2-2 provide the parts outside the CDR3, is ETGVTQSPTHLIKTRGQQVTLRCSSQSGHNTVSWYQQALGQGPQFIFQYYREEENGRGNFPPRFSGLQFPNYSSELNVNALELDDSALYLCASSQNLKEAGELFFGEGSRLTVL.

The J gene is TRBJ2-7, the V gene TRBV4-1; TRBD1 agrees at 7 bases. This CDR3 is 14 amino acids long. V was pared by 1 base and J by 3 bases, with 3 bases of the junction left unmatched. Germline CDR1 reads MGHRA; CDR2 reads YSYEKL. CDR3 DNA: TGCGCCAGCAGCCAAGGGCAGGGGGACTACGAGCAGTACTTC. It specifies CASSQGQGDYEQYF.

The rearrangement joins TRBV11-2 to TRBJ1-5; TRBD1 matches at 8 bases. V shed 5 bases and J 3 bases; nucleotides not matched to a gene: 12. There are 17 residues in the CDR3. CDR1 and CDR2 from the germline V gene are SGHAT and FQNNGV. In nucleotides, the CDR3 is TGTGCCAGCAGCAGAGGGACAGGCCTCAACCTCAATCAGCCCCAGCATTTT. It is translated as CASSRGTGLNLNQPQHF. Together with reference TRBV11-2 and TRBJ1-5, the CDR3 gives the full variable domain: EAGVAQSPRYKIIEKRQSVAFWCNPISGHATLYWYQQILGQGPKLLIQFQNNGVVDDSQLPKDRFSAERLKGVDSTLKIQPAKLEDSAVYLCASSRGTGLNLNQPQHFGDGTRLSIL.

The chain employs TRBV29-1 and TRBJ2-1; D is perhaps TRBD2 (5 bases). Germline CDR1 and CDR2: SQVTM and ANQGSEA. The CDR3 sequence is 17 residues long. The germline V and J ends were trimmed by 1 base and 0 bases, with 16 bases remaining between them. Written as DNA, the CDR3 is TGCAGCGTTGAAGTCCTACCTGGGAGCCTCTCCTACAATGAGCAGTTCTTC. The encoded protein is CSVEVLPGSLSYNEQFF.

The J gene is TRBJ2-3, the V gene TRBV29-1; TRBD1 agrees at 7 bases. Germline V gene sequence: CDR1 SQVTM, CDR2 ANQGSEA. This CDR3 contains 17 residues. V lost 4 bases, J lost 2 bases, and 15 bases stayed unmatched. CDR3 DNA sequence: TGCAGCGTTGCCAATTTTCGGACAGGACGATTCACAGATACGCAGTATTTT. It encodes CSVANFRTGRFTDTQYF.

This sequence joins TRBV5-1 and TRBJ1-1, with TRBD1 matching over 8 bases. The junction had 12 bases not matched to a gene; V was cut back by 2 bases and J by 0 bases. The CDR3 length is 18 residues. Looked up from germline, CDR1 is SGHRS and CDR2 is YFSETQ. For the CDR3, the DNA is TGCGCCAGCAGCTTTCTCGAGACAGGGGCGGAAATGAACACTGAAGCTTTCTTT. Translated: CASSFLETGAEMNTEAFF. The full variable domain, its missing parts supplied by reference TRBV5-1 and TRBJ1-1, is KAGVTQTPRYLIKTRGQQVTLSCSPISGHRSVSWYQQTPGQGLQFLFEYFSETQRNKGNFPGRFSGRQFSNSRSEMNVSTLELGDSALYLCASSFLETGAEMNTEAFFGQGTRLTVV.

The rearrangement links TRBV28 to TRBJ1-2, with D hard to call. This CDR3 contains 13 residues. Looked up from germline, CDR1 is MDHEN and CDR2 is SYDVKM. Between the trimmed V and J ends, which lost 2 bases and 6 bases, there was a span of 10 bases. In DNA form, the CDR3 reads TGTGCCAGCAGTTTACCAGGAAAAGATGGCTACACCTTC. This sequence encodes CASSLPGKDGYTF.

The V and J genes are TRBV4-2 and TRBJ2-1; 15 bases map to TRBD2. The CDR3 has 19 amino acids. V gave up 4 bases and J gave up 0 bases; unmatched junction bases: 7. Germline values: CDR1 LGHNA, CDR2 YNFKEQ. In DNA, the CDR3 is TGTGCCAGCAGCCCCATGGGACTAGCGGGAGGACCCTCCTACAATGAGCAGTTCTTC. As protein: CASSPMGLAGGPSYNEQFF.

CDR3 sequence (DNA): TGTGCCAGCAGTTACGGCAGGGGCGAGCAGTACTTC. Translation gives CASSYGRGEQYF. The rearrangement joins TRBV6-5 to TRBJ2-7; possibly TRBD1 for D (6 bases). Trimming cost V 2 bases and J 6 bases, with 8 bases left between them. Looked up from germline, CDR1 is MNHEY and CDR2 is SVGAGI. The CDR3 is 12 amino acids.

The rearrangement uses TRBV2 and TRBJ2-1; 14 nucleotides match TRBD2. The CDR3 has 16 residues. The germline gives CDR1 SNHLY, CDR2 FYNNEI. The V and J ends lost 7 bases and 9 bases, in that order; junction bases with no gene match: 11. CDR3 DNA: TGTGCCAGCAAACCGGGACTAGCGGGGGCCTCGGGTGAGCAGTTCTTC. It encodes CASKPGLAGASGEQFF.

The rearrangement links TRBV7-9 to TRBJ2-7; maybe TRBD2 (6 bases). The V end was cut by 1 base, the J end by 3 bases, with 7 bases between. This CDR3 is built from 13 residues. From germline, CDR1 is SEHNR and CDR2 FQNEAQ (reference sequence). The CDR3 region has the DNA TGTGCCAGCAGCTTAGGGGACTTCTACGAGCAGTACTTC. It yields the protein CASSLGDFYEQYF. Full variable domain (remainder filled in from reference TRBV7-9 and TRBJ2-7): DTGVSQNPRHKITKRGQNVTFRCDPISEHNRLYWYRQTLGQGPEFLTYFQNEAQLEKSRLLSDRFSAERPKGSFSTLEIQRTEQGDSAMYLCASSLGDFYEQYFGPGTRLTVT.

The chain carries TRBV4-1 and TRBJ2-1; 16 positions match TRBD2. The germline V gene has CDR1 MGHRA and CDR2 YSYEKL. This CDR3 is built from 16 residues. V dropped 4 bases and J dropped 8; count of bases not matched to a gene: 5. The CDR3 sequence: CASSPGTSGGAYEQFF. As DNA, the CDR3 is TGCGCCAGCAGCCCCGGGACTAGCGGGGGGGCGTATGAGCAGTTCTTC.

V is TRBV28 and J is TRBJ1-5; 7 bases align to TRBD1. Germline CDR1 reads MDHEN; CDR2 reads SYDVKM. CDR3 length: 13 amino acids. With V trimmed by 6 bases and J by 3 bases, 2 bases remained unmatched. The CDR3 sequence: CASRTGINQPQHF. CDR3 nucleotides: TGTGCCAGCAGGACAGGGATCAATCAGCCCCAGCATTTT.

The chain is built from TRBV29-1 and TRBJ2-6, with 10 bases that match TRBD1. Germline V gene lookup returns CDR1 SQVTM and CDR2 ANQGSEA. The V and J ends lost 6 bases and 0 bases, in that order; junction bases with no gene match: 2. The CDR3 runs to 15 residues. The CDR3 DNA reads TGCAGCGTGGGACAGGGGACCTCTGGGGCCAACGTCCTGACTTTC. It codes for CSVGQGTSGANVLTF.

V and J are TRBV27 and TRBJ2-7; TRBD1 agrees at 9 bases. The CDR3 extends over 14 amino acids. V trimming: 6 bases; J trimming: 7 bases; junction bases outside the gene matches: 10. Germline CDR1 reads MNHEY; CDR2 reads SMNVEV (reference sequence). The CDR3 loop is CASRPPGQGIEQYF. The CDR3 nucleotides read TGTGCCAGCAGGCCCCCGGGACAGGGAATTGAGCAGTACTTC.

The chain uses TRBV7-8 and TRBJ1-1; D is unresolved. V dropped 1 base and J dropped 5 bases, with 11 bases sitting between them. This CDR3 comprises 14 residues. CDR1 is SGHVS, CDR2 FQNEAQ, per germline. CDR3 in amino acids: CASSLVEGGTEAFF. As DNA, the CDR3 is TGTGCCAGCAGCTTAGTGGAGGGAGGGACTGAAGCTTTCTTT.

The chain joins TRBV5-6 to TRBJ2-5, with D perhaps TRBD2 (7 bases). This CDR3 is built from 15 residues. The V gene's germline CDR1 is SGHDT and CDR2 YYEEEE. V gave up 4 bases and J gave up 2 bases, with 15 bases separating them. CDR3 residues: CASSPSGGWQETQYF. The CDR3 coding sequence is TGTGCCAGCAGCCCTTCGGGGGGCTGGCAAGAGACCCAGTACTTC.

The chain uses TRBV28 and TRBJ1-2; D might be TRBD1 (6 bases). Trimming shortened V by 5 bases and J by 7 bases, and 14 bases separated the two germline ends. The CDR3 length is 13 residues. Germline CDR1 and CDR2: MDHEN and SYDVKM. The CDR3 protein is CASSPHRARGYTF. The CDR3 DNA sequence: TGTGCCAGCAGTCCACACAGGGCCCGTGGCTACACCTTC.

This chain connects TRBV19 to TRBJ1-4; possible D gene TRBD1, 5 bases. Per the germline V gene, CDR1 is LNHDA and CDR2 is SQIVND (reference sequence). The V end lost 2 bases, the J end lost 7 bases, and 17 bases lay between the germline ends. The CDR3 totals 16 residues. The CDR3 is CASSILGGARSEKLFF. Here the CDR3 DNA reads TGTGCCAGTAGTATACTAGGCGGGGCTAGAAGTGAAAAACTGTTTTTT. The complete variable domain, with remaining parts taken from reference TRBV19 and TRBJ1-4, reads DGGITQSPKYLFRKEGQNVTLSCEQNLNHDAMYWYRQDPGQGLRLIYYSQIVNDFQKGDIAEGYSVSREKKESFPLTVTSAQKNPTAFYLCASSILGGARSEKLFFGSGTQLSVL.

The rearrangement joins TRBV6-1 to TRBJ2-7; maybe TRBD2 (6 bases). This CDR3 has 14 residues. Trimming took off 4 bases at V and 7 bases at J, with 17 bases between the two ends. The V gene's germline CDR1 is MNHNS and CDR2 SASEGT. The CDR3 loop reads CASSAGTSLWEQYF. CDR3 DNA sequence: TGTGCCAGCAGTGCCGGGACTTCTCTCTGGGAGCAGTACTTC.